This entry features one T cell receptor (beta chain) sequence. This entry is derived from a study of T cell changes during pregnancy in multiple sclerosis. Sequencing was performed with immunoSEQ multiplex PCR; in TCRdb, only in-frame clones are kept and a portion is missing. The sample carries 65,000 to 90,000 clones, almost 95% recorded once. Per germline, CDR1 GTSNPN and CDR2 SVGIG (reference sequence). The CDR3 runs 16 residues. The trim removed 1 base at V and 5 bases at J, leaving 5 bases unmatched. The TCR was taken from a female donor in good health, enrolled as a control in a pregnancy study. The specimen was peripheral blood, collected in the third trimester of pregnancy. The rearrangement joins TRBV30 to TRBJ2-5; 15 bases map to TRBD2. The DNA for the CDR3 is TGTGCCTGGAGTGCAGGACTAGCGGGAGGGGAGGAGACCCAGTACTTC. Translating it yields CAWSAGLAGGEETQYF.